This T cell receptor beta chain came from a study of cytomegalovirus exposure and HLA in healthy donors. It was with 60 Vbeta and 13 Jbeta primers that the PCR ran. Produced via immunoSEQ multiplex PCR; TCRdb's table is partial and in-frame only. The sample holds around 150,000 clones, 65% to 85% seen once. As regards this clone: The junction and the germline gene differ at one end; a read error may be behind it.

The CDR3 is made up of 17 amino acids. CDR1 is SGHTA and CDR2 is FQGTGA in the germline V gene. The J gene is TRBJ2-3, the V gene TRBV7-3; 9 bases agree with TRBD1. The receptor's source is a woman between 40 and 50 years old in good health and CMV-seropositive. What was sequenced was PBMCs. CDR3 bases: TGCGCCAGCAGCCTCTCAGAAACGGGACAGGGAAGAGATACGCAGTATTTT. This translates into CASSLSETGQGRDTQYF.